This entry is about one TCR beta chain. What antigen it recognizes has not been identified. Base qualities are not provided; no much larger clone lies one nucleotide away. The sample comes from a study of OX40 agonist ivuxolimab in advanced cancers. The study in broad terms: Ivuxolimab, which targeted the costimulatory receptor OX40 (CD134), was an agonistic, fully human IgG2 monoclonal antibody. In the dose-escalation cohort, 82.7% of patients were male, and the mean age was around 60 years, with a range of 23 to 79. Partial responses occurred in three dose-escalation patients, of whom one had hepatocellular carcinoma and two had cutaneous melanoma. The monotherapy dose-escalation portion (N of about 52 patients) of the phase I ivuxolimab trial is reported in the paper. Of the 50 to 55 patients in dose escalation, around 19 had hepatocellular carcinoma, some 15 had melanoma, 9 had renal cell carcinoma and 9 had head and neck cancer. Prior anti-PD-1, anti-PD-L1 or anti-CTLA-4 therapy was permitted, and checkpoint inhibitors had been received by roughly 42% of dose-escalation patients. The point of sequencing TCRbeta in the periphery was to test whether ivuxolimab changed TCR sequence diversity and drove clonal T-cell expansion. Intravenous ivuxolimab was administered to patients every 2 weeks at six dose levels: 0.01, 0.1, 0.3, 1.5, 3 and 10 mg/kg. General findings and caveats noted by the study authors: Antigen specificity was not determined for the clonally expanded peripheral T cells. In partial responders in the 0.1-3.0 mg/kg groups, normalized peripheral clonal expansion was found to be among the lowest, especially among CD8+ T cells. After ivuxolimab, CD8+ T cells had more expanded clones than CD4+ T cells on average. Clonal expansion of both CD4+ and CD8+ blood T cells was observed from baseline to week 6 at doses 0.1 to 3.0 mg/kg. Low levels of normalized T-cell clonal expansion were also seen in some patients who did not respond.

The trial excluded patients who had a history of autoimmune disease or who were on systemic immunosuppression. Peripheral blood for TCR sequencing was drawn from every dose cohort at baseline, at cycle 4 day 1 and at cycle 7 day 1. The samples were taken from a phase I, first-in-human, multicenter, open-label dose-escalation trial of ivuxolimab. Adults with locally advanced or metastatic melanoma, renal cell, hepatocellular, or head and neck squamous cell carcinoma were enrolled in the trial. Before TCR sequencing, CD4+ T cells and CD8+ T cells were sorted from peripheral blood as separate populations. Genomic DNA was extracted from sorted cells for sequencing of the TCRbeta CDR3 region. The immunoSEQ Assay was used to sequence the TCRbeta CDR3 regions. As stored in TCRdb, this immuneACCESS dataset retains in-frame rearrangements with V and J assigned. A fraction of the clones does not appear; measured against another copy, unresolved V genes explain less than half of the discrepancy, and the remainder lacks a known reason. This sample comprises some 25,000 clones, around four fifths of them detected only once. Of the sample, about 25% falls within the top ten clones.

The sequenced sample was CD4+ or CD8+ T cells sorted from blood, obtained in a trial of the OX40 agonist ivuxolimab. The clonotype originates from an adult with an advanced solid tumor such as melanoma, head and neck, liver or kidney cancer.

The CDR3: CASSLTGEPYEQYF. The nucleotide sequence is TGTGCCAGCAGTTTAACGGGGGAGCCCTACGAGCAGTACTTC. The rearrangement combines TRBV27 with TRBJ2-7, and possibly TRBD2, on 6 matching bases. Including the terminal cysteine and phenylalanine, the CDR3 comprises 14 residues. Just the 42-base CDR3 DNA is kept, in frame starting at base 1. The germline V gene (reference sequence) supplies CDR1 MNHEY and CDR2 SMNVEV. V and J are truncated by 2 bases and 2 bases respectively, leaving an intervening sequence of 10 bases.